Listed here are 15 T cell receptor beta chains from one sample, sequenced in a study of cytomegalovirus exposure and HLA in healthy donors. Primers: 60 Vbeta forward and 13 Jbeta reverse. This table comes from immunoSEQ multiplex PCR, and its TCRdb copy is limited to in-frame clones, with some not included. Its table lists roughly 30,000 clones. The sequencing sample was made of PBMCs. The receptor set was obtained from a female donor in good health and CMV-seronegative.

Here the CDR3 reads CASSLEQGLKKLFF. For the CDR3, the DNA is TGTGCCAGCAGCTTGGAACAGGGGTTAAAAAAACTGTTTTTT. The rearrangement links TRBV5-6 to TRBJ1-4, with TRBD1 identical over 7 bases. The germline V gene has CDR1 SGHDT and CDR2 YYEEEE. The trim removed 0 bases at V and 9 bases at J, leaving 5 bases unmatched. This CDR3 comprises 14 residues.

V is TRBV7-2 and J is TRBJ1-5; TRBD1 might be the D (6 bases). The CDR3 has 17 amino acids. V gave up 5 bases and J gave up 1 base, with 18 bases separating them. CDR1 and CDR2 (germline): SGHTA, FQGNSA. The CDR3 region is CASSKAPTGSSNQPQHF. The CDR3 region has the DNA TGTGCCAGCAGCAAAGCACCCACAGGGTCAAGCAATCAGCCCCAGCATTTT. Drawing the rest from reference TRBV7-2 and TRBJ1-5, the complete variable domain is GAGVSQSPSNKVTEKGKDVELRCDPISGHTALYWYRQSLGQGLEFLIYFQGNSAPDKSGLPSDRFSAERTGGSVSTLTIQRTQQEDSAVYLCASSKAPTGSSNQPQHFGDGTRLSIL.

This chain connects TRBV30 to TRBJ2-5; possible D gene TRBD1, 5 bases. The germline CDR1 and CDR2 sequences are GTSNPN and SVGIG (reference sequence). This CDR3 has 14 residues. The V end lost 2 bases, the J end lost 4 bases, and 14 bases lay between the germline ends. The CDR3 DNA reads TGTGCCTGGAGTCTACAGGAAATTCGAGAGACCCAGTACTTC. This gives the protein CAWSLQEIRETQYF.

V is TRBV4-2 and J is TRBJ2-2; possibly TRBD2 for D (5 bases). V dropped 4 bases and J dropped 0 bases, with 15 bases sitting between them. The CDR3 extends over 17 amino acids. Germline V lookup: CDR1 LGHNA, CDR2 YNFKEQ. CDR3 sequence: CASSRGTEDTNTGELFF. The CDR3 DNA reads TGTGCCAGCAGCCGCGGAACGGAGGATACGAACACCGGGGAGCTGTTTTTT.

V is TRBV9 and J is TRBJ2-3; 7 bases line up with TRBD2. V lost 5 bases to trimming and J lost 8 bases; unmatched junction nucleotides: 20. Germline CDR1 reads SGDLS; CDR2 reads YYNGEE. The CDR3 is 17 residues long. The CDR3 bases are TGTGCCAGCAGGGAGGATGATGGACTAGTTGGTTCCGGTACGCAGTATTTT. This sequence encodes CASREDDGLVGSGTQYF.

This sequence joins TRBV19 and TRBJ2-3; the D gene is possibly TRBD1 (9 bases). Trimming stripped 9 bases from V and 1 base from J, with 29 bases between. CDR1 is LNHDA and CDR2 is SQIVND in the germline V gene (reference sequence). The CDR3 is 19 amino acids. In DNA form, the CDR3 reads TGTGCCAGCCCGGGCGGGGGGACAGGGTATCCTAGAGGCACAGATACGCAGTATTTT. This gives the protein CASPGGGTGYPRGTDTQYF. The full variable domain, with the rest looked up from reference TRBV19 and TRBJ2-3, is DGGITQSPKYLFRKEGQNVTLSCEQNLNHDAMYWYRQDPGQGLRLIYYSQIVNDFQKGDIAEGYSVSREKKESFPLTVTSAQKNPTAFYLCASPGGGTGYPRGTDTQYFGPGTRLTVL.

This sequence joins TRBV7-8 and TRBJ2-2; 7 nucleotides align to TRBD1. Per germline, CDR1 SGHVS and CDR2 FQNEAQ. J lost 0 bases, V lost 3 bases, and 13 bases had no gene match. The CDR3 covers 19 residues. The CDR3 loop reads CASSLVRFMTGTNTGELFF. The CDR3 DNA reads TGTGCCAGCAGCTTGGTCCGATTTATGACAGGGACGAACACCGGGGAGCTGTTTTTT.

As DNA, the CDR3 is TGTGCCACCAGCAGAGACCCAGGGACAGGGACAGGAAACACCATATATTTT. Its protein product is CATSRDPGTGTGNTIYF. The rearrangement links TRBV15 to TRBJ1-3; 9 nucleotides line up with TRBD1. Germline CDR1 is LNHNV and CDR2 is YYDKDF (reference sequence). Trimming removed 0 bases from V and 4 bases from J; junction bases left unmatched: 7. The CDR3 length is 17 residues.

As concerns this clone: Its ends do not fully match the called genes, so a read error is possible. V gene TRBV5-6 combines with J gene TRBJ1-1; 7 bases line up with TRBD1. The CDR3 covers 16 residues. Germline V CDR1 and CDR2: SGHDT, YYEEEE. CDR3 nucleotide sequence: TGTGCCAGCAGCTTGGGCCCATTACAGGGGAACCCTGAAGCTTTCTTT. Its translation is CASSLGPLQGNPEAFF.

In the case of this clone: Germline is not matched at one junction end, which may reflect a read error. As DNA, the CDR3 is TGTGCTAGCAGCTCCGGGACAGGGGGAGAGACCCAGTACTTC. Translated: CASSSGTGGETQYF. The rearrangement joins TRBV7-7 to TRBJ2-5; the match to TRBD1 covers 11 bases. Germline values: CDR1 SSHAT, CDR2 FNYEAQ (reference sequence). There are 14 residues in the CDR3.

DNA for the CDR3: TGTGCCAGCTCCCCTCGGGACACTGAAGCTTTCTTT. Amino acid sequence: CASSPRDTEAFF. The chain employs TRBV18 and TRBJ1-1; no reliable D call. The V gene lost 6 bases and the J gene lost 3 bases, with 8 bases spanning the gap. Germline loops: CDR1 KGHSH, CDR2 LQKENI. This CDR3 comprises 12 residues. Together with reference TRBV18 and TRBJ1-1, the CDR3 gives the full variable domain: NAGVMQNPRHLVRRRGQEARLRCSPMKGHSHVYWYRQLPEEGLKFMVYLQKENIIDESGMPKERFSAEFPKEGPSILRIQQVVRGDSAAYFCASSPRDTEAFFGQGTRLTVV.

The rearrangement uses TRBV5-1 and TRBJ1-4, with 12 nucleotides matching TRBD1. The CDR3 sequence is 15 residues long. From germline, CDR1 is SGHRS and CDR2 YFSETQ. Trimming cost V 4 bases and J 8 bases; bases outside gene matches: 6. The CDR3 reads CASSRAGTGGEKLFF. The CDR3 DNA sequence: TGCGCCAGCAGCAGGGCCGGGACAGGGGGCGAAAAACTGTTTTTT.

The V gene is TRBV4-2, the J gene TRBJ1-5, with no clear D. Germline V gene data show CDR1 as LGHNA and CDR2 as YNFKEQ. The CDR3 is 14 amino acids. The V end was cut by 0 bases, the J end by 12 bases, with 15 bases between. The CDR3 spells CASSQDVSGGLQHF. As DNA, the CDR3 is TGTGCCAGCAGCCAAGACGTGTCGGGAGGGCTCCAGCATTTT.

The gene calls are TRBV6-5 and TRBJ2-3, with 8 bases that match TRBD2. The junction had 3 bases not matched to a gene; V was cut back by 4 bases and J by 3 bases. CDR3 size: 14 residues. Germline loops: CDR1 MNHEY, CDR2 SVGAGI. The DNA of the CDR3 is TGTGCCAGCAGTTCGGGGGGGCTGACAGATACGCAGTATTTT. It yields the protein CASSSGGLTDTQYF.

The chain carries TRBV15 and TRBJ2-7; 10 bases match TRBD2. Unmatched junction bases numbered 6, after V lost 3 bases and J lost 1 base. CDR1 and CDR2 (germline): LNHNV, YYDKDF (reference sequence). The CDR3 spans 16 residues. For the CDR3, the DNA is TGTGCCACCAGCAGGGAAGGGACTAGCGTGTCCTACGAGCAGTACTTC. Its protein is CATSREGTSVSYEQYF.